These T cell receptor beta chains were read from a single sample in a study of CD8 T cells in ankylosing spondylitis. TCRdb itself ran the 5' RACE reads through MiXCR, one entry per CDR3 protein. The sample has under 400,000 distinct CDR3 sequences, 11% seen once. Sequenced: blood, either unsorted or a sorted T cell fraction (not recorded which). The source is a female donor with ankylosing spondylitis or in good health (not recorded which). Both conserved end residues are part of each CDR3. Each record gives: V gene, J gene, D gene, clone size, CDR3 protein, CDR3 DNA. The D gene is left open where the match is weak. A row's size may be missing; if present it is once, few, many or a size class.

>TRBV6-2/TRBV6-3|TRBJ2-2|TRBD2|.
CASSYRGWLAGNSNTGELFF
TGTGCCAGCAGTTACCGCGGCTGGCTAGCGGGGAACTCGAACACCGGGGAGCTGTTTTTT
>TRBV5-1|TRBJ2-3|.|.
CASSFINRESTDTQYF
TGCGCCAGCAGCTTTATAAACAGGGAGAGCACAGATACGCAGTATTTT
>TRBV5-1|TRBJ2-1|.|many
CASSLGGSGSSYNEQFF
TGCGCCAGCAGCTTGGGGGGTAGCGGAAGCTCCTACAATGAGCAGTTCTTC
>TRBV10-3|TRBJ1-2|.|few
CAISPGRIYGYTF
TGTGCCATCAGTCCGGGCAGGATCTATGGCTACACCTTC
>TRBV15|TRBJ2-3|.|.
CATSRDYEGAGDTDTQYF
TGTGCCACCAGCAGAGATTACGAGGGGGCGGGAGACACAGATACGCAGTATTTT
>TRBV15|TRBJ2-7|TRBD2|many
CATSITSAGTYEQYF
TGTGCCACCAGCATCACTAGCGCTGGTACCTACGAGCAGTACTTC
>TRBV7-9|TRBJ1-1|.|many
CASKSPLDSMNTEAFF
TGTGCCAGCAAATCCCCTCTCGACAGCATGAACACTGAAGCTTTCTTT
>TRBV10-3|TRBJ2-1|TRBD2|many
CAISESLAGGHNEQFF
TGTGCCATCAGTGAGTCACTAGCGGGGGGCCACAATGAGCAGTTCTTC
>TRBV20-1|TRBJ2-2|TRBD2|few
CSATSGRASGELFF
TGCAGTGCTACTAGCGGGAGGGCGTCCGGGGAGCTGTTTTTT
>TRBV7-8|TRBJ1-6|.|few
CASSLGQAGNSPLHF
TGTGCCAGCAGCTTAGGACAGGCCGGAAATTCACCCCTCCACTTT
>TRBV5-1|TRBJ2-2|.|many
CASSLAATGNTGELFF
TGCGCCAGCAGCTTGGCCGCGACAGGGAACACCGGGGAGCTGTTTTTT
>TRBV5-1|TRBJ2-3|TRBD1|many
CASSRDREADTQYF
TGCGCCAGCAGCCGGGACAGGGAAGCAGATACGCAGTATTTT
>TRBV5-1|TRBJ1-1|.|many
CASSLEGVPNTEAFF
TGCGCCAGCAGCTTGGAGGGGGTCCCGAACACTGAAGCTTTCTTT
>TRBV5-6|TRBJ2-5|TRBD2|.
CASSLDSSGSSMETQYF
TGTGCCAGCAGCTTGGATTCTAGCGGGAGTTCGATGGAGACCCAGTACTTC
>TRBV20-1|TRBJ2-7|.|.
CSARQEVYEQYF
TGCAGTGCTAGACAGGAAGTCTACGAGCAGTACTTC
>TRBV14|TRBJ2-7|.|few
CASSQRLPSYEQYF
TGTGCCAGCAGCCAAAGACTCCCCTCCTACGAGCAGTACTTC
>TRBV6-5|TRBJ2-5|.|many
CASSYSTAQTQYF
TGTGCCAGCAGTTACTCGACAGCCCAGACCCAGTACTTC
>TRBV6-5|TRBJ2-1|.|many
CASRRDYNEQFF
TGCGCCAGCAGACGAGATTACAATGAGCAGTTCTTC
>TRBV7-9|TRBJ2-2|TRBD2|few
CASSSRISGTNTGELFF
TGTGCCAGCAGCTCAAGAATTAGCGGGACGAACACCGGGGAGCTGTTTTTT
>TRBV18|TRBJ1-2|.|few
CASSSIDRYGYTF
TGTGCCAGCTCATCGATAGACAGATATGGCTACACCTTC
>TRBV12-3/TRBV12-4|TRBJ2-2|.|many
CATLPGATRTGELFF
TGTGCCACTCTTCCCGGAGCGACGAGGACCGGGGAGCTGTTTTTT
>TRBV28|TRBJ1-1|.|many
CASSTPWGRNTEAFF
TGTGCCAGCAGTACCCCGTGGGGCCGGAACACTGAAGCTTTCTTT
>TRBV20-1|TRBJ2-5|.|many
CSASLTEETQYF
TGCAGTGCTAGTCTTACCGAAGAGACCCAGTACTTC
>TRBV12-3/TRBV12-4|TRBJ2-3|TRBD2|many
CASSPTGGATDTQYF
TGTGCCAGCAGCCCGACGGGGGGGGCTACAGATACGCAGTATTTT
>TRBV18|TRBJ2-1|TRBD1|.
CASSPLGTGFNEQFF
TGTGCCAGCTCACCACTCGGGACAGGGTTCAATGAGCAGTTCTTC
>TRBV28|TRBJ1-6|TRBD1|.
CASSLFDRGQVNRRSPLHF
TGTGCCAGCAGTTTATTCGACAGGGGGCAAGTTAACCGACGTTCACCCCTCCACTTT
>TRBV10-3|TRBJ1-6|TRBD1|few
CAISELSAGQVDSYNSPLHF
TGTGCCATCAGTGAGTTGAGTGCGGGACAGGTAGACTCCTATAATTCACCCCTCCACTTT
>TRBV5-1|TRBJ2-1|.|many
CASSLGGDLSKQFF
TGCGCCAGCAGCTTGGGAGGGGACCTCTCAAAGCAGTTCTTC
>TRBV6-5|TRBJ1-1|.|many
CASSYSRVLDTEAFF
TGTGCCAGCAGTTACTCCAGGGTTTTGGACACTGAAGCTTTCTTT
>TRBV5-1|TRBJ2-3|.|many
CASSLGVGATDTQYF
TGCGCCAGCAGCTTAGGCGTGGGGGCCACAGATACGCAGTATTTT
>TRBV29-1|TRBJ2-7|.|many
CSVDKGYEQYF
TGCAGCGTGGACAAGGGTTACGAGCAGTACTTC
>TRBV7-9|TRBJ2-7|.|many
CASSLLDEQYF
TGTGCCAGCAGTTTGTTAGACGAGCAGTACTTC
>TRBV9|TRBJ2-2|.|many
CASSTHGGKPGELFF
TGTGCCAGCAGCACGCACGGGGGTAAACCCGGGGAGCTGTTTTTT
>TRBV7-2|TRBJ2-7|.|few
CASSLYGTGAGFEQYF
TGTGCCAGCAGCTTATATGGTACGGGAGCAGGATTCGAGCAGTACTTC
>TRBV20-1|TRBJ2-5|TRBD1|many
CSGNRGQETQYF
TGCAGCGGAAACAGGGGCCAAGAGACCCAGTACTTC
>TRBV20-1|TRBJ1-1|.|few
CSARRTPGFF
TGCAGTGCTAGACGGACACCAGGGTTCTTT
>TRBV20-1|TRBJ2-7|TRBD2|many
CSAPSGGRREQYF
TGCAGTGCCCCGAGTGGCGGGAGACGAGAGCAGTACTTC
>TRBV5-1|TRBJ1-3|.|many
CASSLGSYGNTIYF
TGCGCCAGCAGCTTAGGGTCTTATGGAAACACCATATATTTT
>TRBV18|TRBJ2-5|TRBD2|few
CASSPGLAGAETQYF
TGTGCCAGCTCACCGGGACTAGCGGGGGCGGAAACCCAGTACTTC
>TRBV4-3|TRBJ2-3|.|many
CASSPRRGRASTDTQYF
TGCGCCAGCAGCCCCAGGAGGGGACGGGCCAGCACAGATACGCAGTATTTT
>TRBV5-1|TRBJ2-1|TRBD1|few
CASSTTGGTYNEQFF
TGCGCCAGCAGCACGACAGGGGGAACCTACAATGAGCAGTTCTTC
>TRBV19|TRBJ2-3|TRBD2|few
CASGAGDTDTQYF
TGTGCCAGTGGAGCGGGAGACACAGATACGCAGTATTTT
>TRBV19|TRBJ1-5|.|.
CASSNGYSNQPQHF
TGTGCCAGTAGTAACGGGTATAGCAATCAGCCCCAGCATTTT
>TRBV5-1|TRBJ2-3|.|many
CASSYREPGTDTQYF
TGCGCCAGCAGCTACAGGGAACCAGGGACAGATACGCAGTATTTT
>TRBV20-1|TRBJ1-1|.|many
CSAITGGTEAFF
TGCAGTGCTATAACAGGAGGCACTGAAGCTTTCTTT
>TRBV29-1|TRBJ1-3|.|few
CSVGTGQSSGNTIYF
TGCAGCGTTGGTACGGGGCAGTCCTCTGGAAACACCATATATTTT
>TRBV9|TRBJ2-7|TRBD1|.
CASSVGQGETYEQYF
TGTGCCAGCAGCGTAGGACAGGGAGAAACCTACGAGCAGTACTTC
>TRBV5-1|TRBJ2-3|TRBD2|.
CASSSSSGRRDTQYF
TGCGCCAGCAGCTCTAGTAGCGGGAGGCGGGATACGCAGTATTTT
>TRBV5-1|TRBJ2-1|.|many
CASSLAGQLHNEQFF
TGCGCCAGCAGCTTGGCCGGACAGCTTCACAATGAGCAGTTCTTC
>TRBV5-5|TRBJ1-4|.|few
CASSSKTGTANNEKLFF
TGTGCCAGCAGCTCCAAGACCGGGACGGCCAATAATGAAAAACTGTTTTTT
>TRBV5-6|TRBJ1-2|TRBD1|many
CASSFSRQGAHYGYTF
TGTGCCAGCAGCTTTTCTAGACAGGGGGCTCACTATGGCTACACCTTC
>TRBV29-1|TRBJ2-7|TRBD1|few
CSVVRDRAYEQYF
TGCAGCGTAGTCCGGGACAGGGCTTACGAGCAGTACTTC
>TRBV5-1|TRBJ2-3|TRBD2|many
CASTLLRGASTDTQYF
TGCGCCAGCACCTTATTGCGGGGGGCGAGCACAGATACGCAGTATTTT
>TRBV5-5|TRBJ2-3|.|many
CASSTGLARSDTQYF
TGTGCCAGCAGCACCGGACTCGCGAGGTCAGATACGCAGTATTTT